One sample yielded the 28 T cell receptor beta chains listed below, sequenced in a study of CD8 T cells in ankylosing spondylitis (dated by TCRdb to the late 2010s). Summary of the overall study and its limitations: A TCR beta motif of several highly homologous amino acid variants appeared characteristic of blood from ankylosing spondylitis patients.

Their cognate antigens are unknown. The protocol used for the library was 5' RACE. The listed sequencing device is Illumina HiSeq 2500. TCRdb cleaned the public reads at Q25 with fastp, built clones with MiXCR and kept in-frame beta chains. Merged by CDR3 protein, the rows form single entries marked with the most common genes and DNA. The sample contains around 540,000 distinct CDR3 sequences, about 13% of them found a single time. The ten largest account for 6.8% of the sample. What was sequenced was blood, either unsorted or a sorted T cell fraction (not recorded which). The receptors were gathered from a male donor with ankylosing spondylitis.

The chain has TRBV2 and TRBJ2-1; D unclear. This CDR3 is built from 11 residues. Trimming removed 2 bases at V and 9 bases at J, with 5 bases between. The germline gives CDR1 SNHLY, CDR2 FYNNEI. The CDR3 loop reads CASSELGEQFF. The CDR3 DNA is TGTGCCAGCAGTGAACTGGGTGAGCAGTTCTTC.

This clonotype was recorded a few times. The CDR3 region is CATSRDGGAVYNEQFF. The CDR3 nucleotides read TGTGCCACCAGCAGAGACGGGGGGGCAGTCTACAATGAGCAGTTCTTC. This rearrangement joins TRBV15 to TRBJ2-1; 8 bases match TRBD2. V was clipped by 0 bases and J by 3 bases; unmatched bases: 4. Germline V CDR1 and CDR2: LNHNV, YYDKDF (reference sequence). CDR3 length: 16 residues. Using reference TRBV15 and TRBJ2-1 for the parts outside the CDR3, the full variable domain is DAMVIQNPRYQVTQFGKPVTLSCSQTLNHNVMYWYQQKSSQAPKLLFHYYDKDFNNEADTPDNFQSRRPNTSFCFLDIRSPGLGDTAMYLCATSRDGGAVYNEQFFGPGTRLTVL.

The chain carries TRBV2 and TRBJ2-5, with D maybe TRBD2 (5 bases). The germline gives CDR1 SNHLY, CDR2 FYNNEI. V lost 4 bases and J 1 base, leaving 13 bases between the germline ends. This CDR3 region has 15 residues. Here the CDR3 reads CASSGVAPIQETQYF. As DNA, the CDR3 is TGTGCCAGCAGTGGGGTAGCGCCTATCCAAGAGACCCAGTACTTC.

V usage is TRBV3-1 and J usage is TRBJ2-2, with TRBD1 matching 7 bases. The J segment lost 0 bases and the V segment lost 2 bases, leaving 3 bases of the junction unmatched. The germline V gene has CDR1 LGHDT and CDR2 YNNKEL (reference sequence). The CDR3 spans 16 residues. This chain's CDR3 is CASSQRQGTNTGELFF. The CDR3 region has the DNA TGTGCCAGCAGCCAACGACAGGGAACGAACACCGGGGAGCTGTTTTTT.

The genes are TRBV7-2 and TRBJ1-3; D is uncertain. Germline CDR1 is SGHTA and CDR2 is FQGNSA. This CDR3 has 16 amino acids. The V gene lost 2 bases and the J gene lost 0 bases, with 11 bases spanning the gap. Written as DNA, the CDR3 is TGTGCCAGCAGCTTAAGATCCGGAATCTCTGGAAACACCATATATTTT. Translation gives CASSLRSGISGNTIYF.

This chain uses TRBV4-1 with TRBJ1-2, with D perhaps TRBD1 (6 bases). The CDR3 is 15 residues long. Deletions cut 1 base from V and 0 bases from J, with 9 bases between. Per germline, CDR1 MGHRA and CDR2 YSYEKL. The CDR3 nucleotides read TGCGCCAGCAGCCAAGTGGACAGAACTAACTATGGCTACACCTTC. Translated, it gives CASSQVDRTNYGYTF.

This clonotype was counted at least ten times. The J gene is TRBJ2-5, the V gene TRBV24-1, with D possibly TRBD1 on 5 matching bases. Deletions cut 4 bases from V and 0 bases from J, with 11 bases between. CDR1 and CDR2 from the germline V gene are KGHDR and SFDVKD. CDR3 length: 15 amino acids. The CDR3 protein is CATSETGQDQETQYF. The CDR3 nucleotides read TGTGCCACCAGTGAAACCGGACAAGACCAAGAGACCCAGTACTTC.

This chain joins TRBV6-2 or TRBV6-3 and TRBJ1-5; D is ambiguous. V shed 6 bases and J shed 7 bases, with 13 bases lying between them. Germline assignment: CDR1 MNHEY and CDR2 SVGEGT. This CDR3 is built from 13 residues. The CDR3 reads CASSVWGEQPQHF. DNA for the CDR3: TGTGCCAGCAGCGTATGGGGTGAGCAGCCCCAGCATTTT.

The V call is TRBV29-1, the J call TRBJ2-7, with 10 nucleotides matching TRBD2. The CDR3 is 16 amino acids. The trim removed 2 bases at V and 2 bases at J, leaving 9 bases unmatched. The germline gives CDR1 SQVTM, CDR2 ANQGSEA. CDR3 in amino acids: CSVESPGTSDPYEQYV. As DNA, the CDR3 is TGCAGCGTTGAATCCCCCGGGACTAGCGACCCCTACGAGCAGTACGTC.

This chain connects TRBV5-1 to TRBJ2-5, with TRBD2 identical over 7 bases. Looked up from germline, CDR1 is SGHRS and CDR2 is YFSETQ. The CDR3 has 14 amino acids. The V gene end was trimmed by 4 bases and the J gene end by 5 bases; junction bases not matched to a gene: 8. This chain's CDR3 is CASSPRGVEETQYF. The DNA for the CDR3 is TGCGCCAGCAGCCCCCGGGGGGTGGAGGAGACCCAGTACTTC.

This clonotype appeared a few times. The chain is built from TRBV10-2 and TRBJ1-6; 8 positions agree with TRBD1. From germline, CDR1 is WSHSY and CDR2 SAAADI. The CDR3 contains 17 residues. V gave up 7 bases and J gave up 8 bases; unmatched junction bases: 16. This chain's CDR3 is CASIITGGSDIDSPLHF. For the CDR3, the DNA is TGCGCCAGCATCATCACAGGGGGGTCTGATATAGATTCACCCCTCCACTTT.

This clonotype occurred a few times. V and J are TRBV7-9 and TRBJ2-7, with D tentatively TRBD2 (7 bases). The V gene lost 5 bases and the J gene lost 5 bases, with 16 bases spanning the gap. Germline V lookup: CDR1 SEHNR, CDR2 FQNEAQ (reference sequence). The CDR3 extends over 14 amino acids. The CDR3 sequence is CASSRRGGKDEQYV. For the CDR3, the DNA is TGTGCCAGCAGCCGAAGGGGGGGGAAGGACGAGCAGTACGTC.

The V gene is TRBV5-5, the J gene TRBJ2-6, with no clear D. CDR1 SGHKS and CDR2 YYEKEE come from the germline V gene (reference sequence). This CDR3 comprises 16 residues. V was shortened by 0 bases and J by 4 bases, with 11 bases between the two germline ends. The CDR3 is CASSLEAGPGANVLTF. The DNA of the CDR3 is TGTGCCAGCAGCTTGGAGGCAGGCCCCGGGGCCAACGTCCTGACTTTC.

In this sample, this clonotype turned up a few times. This chain links TRBV12-3 or TRBV12-4 with TRBJ2-3, with TRBD1 matching 7 bases. The CDR3 is 12 residues long. V gave up 5 bases and J gave up 13 bases; unmatched junction bases: 9. CDR3 DNA sequence: TGTGCCAGCAGTCAGGGGACAGATAGGGAGTATTTT. Protein product: CASSQGTDREYF.

This clonotype was detected only a few times. The chain combines TRBV2 with TRBJ2-4, with TRBD1 matching 7 bases. The CDR3 extends over 14 amino acids. V was pared by 5 bases and J by 7 bases, with 8 bases of the junction left unmatched. The germline CDR1 and CDR2 sequences are SNHLY and FYNNEI. DNA of the CDR3: TGTGCCAGCAGTCCACAGGGGTCATCCAACATTCAGTACTTC. It translates to CASSPQGSSNIQYF.

The V gene is TRBV6-1, the J gene TRBJ1-3; 7 bases agree with TRBD1. Germline V gene data show CDR1 as MNHNS and CDR2 as SASEGT. V gave up 3 bases and J gave up 4 bases; unmatched junction bases: 6. The CDR3 totals 15 residues. The DNA for the CDR3 is TGTGCCAGCAGTGAGGACAGGACGCGGGGAAACACCATATATTTT. This encodes CASSEDRTRGNTIYF.

This clonotype has a handful of counts. V and J are TRBV29-1 and TRBJ1-2; no clear D gene. Per germline, CDR1 SQVTM and CDR2 ANQGSEA. The V gene lost 4 bases and the J gene lost 6 bases, with 12 bases spanning the gap. The CDR3 spans 12 residues. In DNA form, the CDR3 reads TGCAGCGTTGCCGGAGGGCCCGATGGCTACACCTTC. This codes for CSVAGGPDGYTF.

This clonotype was seen repeatedly, ten times or more. The rearrangement links TRBV27 to TRBJ2-2; D could derive from TRBD1 or TRBD2 (5 bases each). Trimming left V 0 bases short and J 2 bases short, with 16 bases between. Germline V gene data show CDR1 as MNHEY and CDR2 as SMNVEV (reference sequence). The CDR3 is made up of 18 amino acids. CDR3 nucleotides: TGTGCCAGCAGTTTATCGGGACGGATACCTACTAACACCGGGGAGCTGTTTTTT. As protein: CASSLSGRIPTNTGELFF.

The chain uses TRBV10-3 and TRBJ2-5, with D maybe TRBD2 (5 bases). The CDR3 covers 14 residues. Trimming shortened V by 5 bases and J by 1 base, and 11 bases separated the two germline ends. Germline values: CDR1 ENHRY, CDR2 SYGVKD. CDR3 DNA sequence: TGTGCCATCAGTCCTTCGAGGGTCCAAGAGACCCAGTACTTC. Residues: CAISPSRVQETQYF.

This clonotype was recorded at least ten times. The chain is built from TRBV6-1 and TRBJ2-6, with a weak D call TRBD1 (6 bases). CDR1 and CDR2 from the germline V gene are MNHNS and SASEGT. V was cut by 2 bases and J by 4 bases, with 9 bases left in between. The CDR3 covers 15 residues. CDR3 in DNA: TGTGCCAGCAGTGAAACAGGGACCGGGGCCAACGTCCTGACTTTC. It encodes CASSETGTGANVLTF.

This chain links TRBV18 with TRBJ1-5, with D possibly being TRBD1 (5 bases). This CDR3 region has 15 residues. Germline CDR1 KGHSH, CDR2 LQKENI. The germline V and J ends were trimmed by 6 bases and 0 bases, with 12 bases remaining between them. CDR3 sequence: CASSYSGPSNQPQHF. DNA for the CDR3: TGTGCCAGCTCCTACTCGGGACCTAGCAATCAGCCCCAGCATTTT.

The table lists this clonotype with many counts. The V call is TRBV12-3 or TRBV12-4, the J call TRBJ2-3, with TRBD2 matching 11 bases. The V and J ends lost 5 bases and 9 bases, in that order; junction bases with no gene match: 10. The CDR3 is 15 residues long. As DNA, the CDR3 is TGTGCCAGCAGTAAAGGGACTAGCGGCCTAAGGACGCAGTATTTT. Residues: CASSKGTSGLRTQYF.

This clonotype was detected once. CDR3 nucleotide sequence: TGTGCCAGCAGTCCTGACCCCTCTGGGGCCAACGTCCTGACTTTC. Translation gives CASSPDPSGANVLTF. The chain links TRBV6-1 to TRBJ2-6; D remains ambiguous. Per germline, CDR1 MNHNS and CDR2 SASEGT. V lost 5 bases and J lost 0, with 8 bases in between. CDR3 length: 15 residues.

The chain employs TRBV4-2 and TRBJ2-6; 7 bases map to TRBD1. CDR1 and CDR2 from the germline V gene are LGHNA and YNFKEQ. The CDR3 loop spans 16 amino acids. After removal of 0 bases from V and 9 bases from J, the junction contained 8 bases not matched to a gene. For the CDR3, the DNA is TGTGCCAGCAGCCAAGATGTGGCAGGGGGTCACAACGTCCTGACTTTC. Protein sequence: CASSQDVAGGHNVLTF.

This clonotype was counted a few times. The V call is TRBV27, the J call TRBJ2-1; D possibly corresponds to TRBD1 (7 bases). V lost 3 bases to trimming and J lost 7 bases, with 13 bases between them. The germline V gene has CDR1 MNHEY and CDR2 SMNVEV (reference sequence). This CDR3 comprises 14 residues. CDR3 sequence (DNA): TGTGCCAGCAGTTTGAGGCAGGGGGGAAATGAGCAGTTCTTC. This translates into CASSLRQGGNEQFF.

This clonotype was observed a handful of times. The chain links TRBV20-1 to TRBJ2-5, with D perhaps matching TRBD2 (5 bases). The V gene lost 3 bases and the J gene lost 4 bases, with 15 bases spanning the gap. This CDR3 comprises 14 residues. Per germline, CDR1 DFQATT and CDR2 SNEGSKA (reference sequence). CDR3 protein: CSASPSGVGETQYF. CDR3 nucleotides: TGCAGTGCTAGTCCCTCCGGGGTGGGAGAGACCCAGTACTTC.

This clonotype showed up just a few times. This sequence joins TRBV12-3 or TRBV12-4 and TRBJ2-3, with a tentative D call TRBD2 (5 bases). The ends were cut back, 6 bases at V and 1 base at J, with 14 bases in the middle. The CDR3 is made up of 15 amino acids. CDR3 residues: CASSFPGERTDTQYF. As DNA, the CDR3 is TGTGCCAGCAGCTTCCCCGGGGAGCGCACAGATACGCAGTATTTT.

This clonotype was detected only a few times. This chain links TRBV24-1 with TRBJ1-2; D unclear. The V gene lost 3 bases and the J gene lost 4 bases, with 11 bases spanning the gap. The CDR3 runs 14 residues. Looked up from germline, CDR1 is KGHDR and CDR2 is SFDVKD. The CDR3 here is CATSDIDFSYGYTF. CDR3 nucleotide sequence: TGTGCCACCAGTGATATTGACTTTTCCTATGGCTACACCTTC.